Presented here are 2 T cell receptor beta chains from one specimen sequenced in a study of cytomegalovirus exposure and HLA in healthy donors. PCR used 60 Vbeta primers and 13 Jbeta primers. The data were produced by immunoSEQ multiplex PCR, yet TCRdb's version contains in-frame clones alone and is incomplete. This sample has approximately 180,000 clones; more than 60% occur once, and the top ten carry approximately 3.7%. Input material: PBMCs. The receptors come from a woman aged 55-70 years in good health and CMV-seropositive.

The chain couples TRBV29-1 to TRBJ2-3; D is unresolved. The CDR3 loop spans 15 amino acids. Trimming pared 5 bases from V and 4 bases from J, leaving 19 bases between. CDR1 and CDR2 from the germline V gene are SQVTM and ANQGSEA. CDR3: CSVPTAHNPPDTQYF. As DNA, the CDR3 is TGCAGCGTTCCCACCGCTCACAATCCCCCAGATACGCAGTATTTT.

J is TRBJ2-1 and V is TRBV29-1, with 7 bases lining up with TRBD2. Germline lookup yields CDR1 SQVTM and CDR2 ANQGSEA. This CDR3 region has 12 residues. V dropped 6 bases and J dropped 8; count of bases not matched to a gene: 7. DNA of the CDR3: TGCAGCGTGGTTCTAGCGGTGGATGAGCAGTTCTTC. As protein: CSVVLAVDEQFF.